This TCR beta chain is drawn from a study of blood T cell repertoires in COVID-19. Study background: Whether acute or convalescent, the COVID-19 samples came from the United States, Italy and Spain. T cells, B-cell-depleted T cells, or PBMCs provided the cDNA or gDNA that served as material.

Germline CDR1 reads SEHNR; CDR2 reads FQNEAQ (reference sequence). This CDR3 spans 16 amino acids. Trimming cost V 3 bases and J 10 bases; bases outside gene matches: 10. As processed by the authors: Amplification of reference gene primers provided the estimated nucleated cell counts. The table came from immunoSEQ multiplex PCR; TCRdb's copy has only in-frame clones and leaves some out. The V and J calls and clone size come from that table; D and trimming were worked out from the DNA. There are about 190,000 clones in the sample; around 87% occur only once, and 0.62% lies in the top ten. The source of this sequence is a man aged 45-60 years with acute or convalescent COVID-19. Sample: peripheral blood. The V and J genes are TRBV7-9 and TRBJ2-1; TRBD2 matches 12 bases. The CDR3 DNA reads TGTGCCAGCAGCTTCTTGACCCTTGGACTAGCGGGAGAGCAGTTCTTC. It codes for CASSFLTLGLAGEQFF.